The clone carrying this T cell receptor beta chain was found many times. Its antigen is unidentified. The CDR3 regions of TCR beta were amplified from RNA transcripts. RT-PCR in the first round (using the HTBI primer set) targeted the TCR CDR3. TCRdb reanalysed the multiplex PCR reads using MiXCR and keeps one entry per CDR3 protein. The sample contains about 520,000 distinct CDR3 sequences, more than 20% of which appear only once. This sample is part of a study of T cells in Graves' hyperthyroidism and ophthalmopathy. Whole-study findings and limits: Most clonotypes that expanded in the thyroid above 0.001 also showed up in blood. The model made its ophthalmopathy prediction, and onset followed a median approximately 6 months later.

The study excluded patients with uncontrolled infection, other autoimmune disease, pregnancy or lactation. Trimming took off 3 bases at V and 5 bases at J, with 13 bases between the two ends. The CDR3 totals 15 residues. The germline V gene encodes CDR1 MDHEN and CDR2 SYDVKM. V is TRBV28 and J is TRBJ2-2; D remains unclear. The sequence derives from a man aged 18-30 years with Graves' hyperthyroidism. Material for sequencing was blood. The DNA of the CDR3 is TGTGCCAGCAGTTTCGCACTCCTGGGGACCGGGGAGCTGTTTTTT. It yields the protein CASSFALLGTGELFF. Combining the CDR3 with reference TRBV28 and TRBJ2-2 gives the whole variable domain DVKVTQSSRYLVKRTGEKVFLECVQDMDHENMFWYRQDPGLGLRLIYFSYDVKMKEKGDIPEGYSVSREKKERFSLILESASTNQTSMYLCASSFALLGTGELFFGEGSRLTVL.